This T cell receptor (beta chain) was recovered during a study of blood T cell repertoires in COVID-19. Study-wide context: Specimens from acute and convalescent COVID-19 originated in the United States, Italy and Spain. PBMCs, B-cell-depleted T cells, or T cells provided the cDNA or gDNA that made up the material.

Original data processing: Cell counts per sample came from amplifying reference gene primers. Sequenced by immunoSEQ multiplex PCR; TCRdb stores in-frame clones only, minus some. V, J and clone size are those of that table, while D and trimming were read from the DNA. The table has a few hundred thousand clones, approximately 90% seen once. Seattle-derived patients entered the study during active infection and were followed longitudinally. CDR3 length equals 15 residues. The germline CDR1 and CDR2 sequences are SGHTA and FQGNSA. J was trimmed by 5 bases and V by 5 bases; bases with no gene match: 7. The rearrangement joins TRBV7-2 to TRBJ2-5; TRBD1 aligns across 11 bases. This TCR came from a woman in her forties or fifties with COVID-19, enrolled during active disease. The sample was peripheral blood. The CDR3 nucleotides read TGTGCCAGCAGCGGGCGGACAGGGGGCACGGAGACCCAGTACTTC. It is translated as CASSGRTGGTETQYF.